This T cell receptor (beta chain) was sequenced for a study of blood T cell repertoires in COVID-19. Germline-derived CDR1 and CDR2 are MNHEY and SVGAGI. Trimming at V came to 8 bases and at J to 4 bases, leaving 4 bases not matched to a gene. This CDR3 is 12 amino acids long. Produced via immunoSEQ multiplex PCR; TCRdb's table is partial and in-frame only. The sample includes 150,000 to 200,000 clones, about nine tenths of them seen just once. This sequence originates from a man between 65 and 85 years old with acute or convalescent COVID-19. Input material: peripheral blood. The chain couples TRBV6-5 to TRBJ1-1, with 7 bases fitting TRBD1. CDR3 coding DNA: TGTGCCAGCCCCGACAGGGCCACTGAAGCTTTCTTT. Residues: CASPDRATEAFF.